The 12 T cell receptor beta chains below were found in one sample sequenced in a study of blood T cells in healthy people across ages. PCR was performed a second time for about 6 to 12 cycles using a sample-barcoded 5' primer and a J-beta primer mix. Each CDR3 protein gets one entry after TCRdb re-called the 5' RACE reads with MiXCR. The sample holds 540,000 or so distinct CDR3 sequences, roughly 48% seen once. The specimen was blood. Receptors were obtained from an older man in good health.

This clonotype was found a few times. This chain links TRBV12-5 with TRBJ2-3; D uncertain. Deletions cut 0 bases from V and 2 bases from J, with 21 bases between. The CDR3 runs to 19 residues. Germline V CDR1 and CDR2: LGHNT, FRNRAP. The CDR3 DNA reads TGTGCTAGTGGTTTGGTAGGGCCGGTCGGCAGGTCCTACACAGATACGCAGTATTTT. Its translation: CASGLVGPVGRSYTDTQYF.

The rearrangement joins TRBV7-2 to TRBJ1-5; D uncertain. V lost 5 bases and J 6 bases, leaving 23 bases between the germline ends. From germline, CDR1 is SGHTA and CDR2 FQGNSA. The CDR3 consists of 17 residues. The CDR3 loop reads CASSPEGNKGRSQPQHF. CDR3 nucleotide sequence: TGTGCCAGCAGCCCGGAAGGGAATAAGGGAAGGAGTCAGCCCCAGCATTTT.

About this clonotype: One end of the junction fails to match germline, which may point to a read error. The CDR3 nucleotides are TGTGCCGGCAGCTGGACAGGGCCCTCCTACGAGCAGTACTTC. This translates into CAGSWTGPSYEQYF. The genes are TRBV5-6 and TRBJ2-7; 8 nucleotides agree with TRBD1. Germline CDR1 and CDR2: SGHDT and YYEEEE. The CDR3 is made up of 14 amino acids.

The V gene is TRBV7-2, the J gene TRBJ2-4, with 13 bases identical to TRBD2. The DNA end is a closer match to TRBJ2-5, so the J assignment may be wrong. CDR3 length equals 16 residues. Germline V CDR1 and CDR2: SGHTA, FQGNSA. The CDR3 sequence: CASSQGGLAGKETQYF. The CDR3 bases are TGTGCCAGCAGTCAAGGGGGACTAGCGGGAAAAGAGACCCAGTACTTC.

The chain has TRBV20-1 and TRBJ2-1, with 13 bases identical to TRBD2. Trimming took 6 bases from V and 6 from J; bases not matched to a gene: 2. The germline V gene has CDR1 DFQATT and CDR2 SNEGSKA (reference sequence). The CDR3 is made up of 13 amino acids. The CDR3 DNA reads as TGCAGTGCCACTAGCGGGGGGGTCAATGAGCAGTTCTTC. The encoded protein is CSATSGGVNEQFF.

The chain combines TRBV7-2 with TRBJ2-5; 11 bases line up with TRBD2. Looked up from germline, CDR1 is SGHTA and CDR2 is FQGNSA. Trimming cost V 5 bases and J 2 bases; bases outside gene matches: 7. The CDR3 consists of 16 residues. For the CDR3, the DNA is TGTGCCAGCAGCCCCGGGACTAGCGGCCGACAAGAGACCCAGTACTTC. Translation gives CASSPGTSGRQETQYF. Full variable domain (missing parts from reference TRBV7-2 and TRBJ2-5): GAGVSQSPSNKVTEKGKDVELRCDPISGHTALYWYRQSLGQGLEFLIYFQGNSAPDKSGLPSDRFSAERTGGSVSTLTIQRTQQEDSAVYLCASSPGTSGRQETQYFGPGTRLLVL.

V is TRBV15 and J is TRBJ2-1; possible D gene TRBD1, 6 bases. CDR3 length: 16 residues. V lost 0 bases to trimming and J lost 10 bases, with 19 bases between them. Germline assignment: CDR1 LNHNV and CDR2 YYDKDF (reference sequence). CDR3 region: CATSRDGTGFFREQFF. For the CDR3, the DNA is TGTGCCACCAGCAGAGATGGAACAGGGTTTTTTCGCGAGCAGTTCTTC.

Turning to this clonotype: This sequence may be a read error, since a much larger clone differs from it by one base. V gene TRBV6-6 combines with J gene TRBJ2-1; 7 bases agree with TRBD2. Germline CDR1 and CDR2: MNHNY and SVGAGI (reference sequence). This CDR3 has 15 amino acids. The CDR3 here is CAIAAERGDYDEQFF. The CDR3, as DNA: TGTGCCATTGCAGCTGAGCGGGGAGACTACGATGAGCAGTTCTTC.

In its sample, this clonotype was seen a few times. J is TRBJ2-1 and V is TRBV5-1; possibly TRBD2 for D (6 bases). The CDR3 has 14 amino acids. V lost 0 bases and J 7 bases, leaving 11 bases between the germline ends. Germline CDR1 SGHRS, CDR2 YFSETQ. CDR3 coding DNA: TGCGCCAGCAGCTTGGTCGGGACTCGGAATGAGCAGTTCTTC. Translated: CASSLVGTRNEQFF. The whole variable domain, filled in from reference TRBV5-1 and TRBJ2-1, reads KAGVTQTPRYLIKTRGQQVTLSCSPISGHRSVSWYQQTPGQGLQFLFEYFSETQRNKGNFPGRFSGRQFSNSRSEMNVSTLELGDSALYLCASSLVGTRNEQFFGPGTRLTVL.

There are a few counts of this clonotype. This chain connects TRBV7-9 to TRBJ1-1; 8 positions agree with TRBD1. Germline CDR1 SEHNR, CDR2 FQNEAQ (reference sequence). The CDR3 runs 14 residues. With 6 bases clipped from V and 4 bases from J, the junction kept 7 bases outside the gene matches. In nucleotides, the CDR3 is TGTGCCAGCAGAGCCGACAGGGGAATCACTGAAGCTTTCTTT. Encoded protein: CASRADRGITEAFF.

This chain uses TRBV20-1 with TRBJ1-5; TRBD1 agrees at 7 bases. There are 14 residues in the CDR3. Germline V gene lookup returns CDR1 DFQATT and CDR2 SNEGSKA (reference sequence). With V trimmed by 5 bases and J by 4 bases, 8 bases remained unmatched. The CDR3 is CSAGPQGGNQPQHF. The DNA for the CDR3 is TGCAGTGCTGGCCCGCAGGGGGGTAATCAGCCCCAGCATTTT.

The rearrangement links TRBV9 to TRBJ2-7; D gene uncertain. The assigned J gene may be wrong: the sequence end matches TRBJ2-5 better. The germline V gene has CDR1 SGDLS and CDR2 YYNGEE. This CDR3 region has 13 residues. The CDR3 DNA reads TGTGCCAGCAGCGTATCGGTCCGGGAGACCCAGTACTTC. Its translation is CASSVSVRETQYF.